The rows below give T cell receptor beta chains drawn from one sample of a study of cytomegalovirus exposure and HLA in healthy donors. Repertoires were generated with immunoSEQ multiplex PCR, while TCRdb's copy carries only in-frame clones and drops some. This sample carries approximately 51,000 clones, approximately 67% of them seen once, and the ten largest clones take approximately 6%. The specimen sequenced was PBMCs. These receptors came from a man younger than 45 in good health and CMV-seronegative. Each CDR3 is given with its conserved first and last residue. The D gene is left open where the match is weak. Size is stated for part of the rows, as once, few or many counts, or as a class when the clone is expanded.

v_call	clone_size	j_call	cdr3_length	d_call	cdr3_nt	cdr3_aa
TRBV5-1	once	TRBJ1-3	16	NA	TGCGCCAGCAGCTTGACAGGCGGGGAGACTGGAAACACCATATATTTT	CASSLTGGETGNTIYF
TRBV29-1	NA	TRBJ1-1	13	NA	TGCAGCGCTATCGACTACGCGTACACTGAAGCTTTCTTT	CSAIDYAYTEAFF
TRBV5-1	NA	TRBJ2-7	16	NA	TGCGCCAGCAGCCCAGGGACCGGGACATGGCGCTACGAGCAGTACTTC	CASSPGTGTWRYEQYF
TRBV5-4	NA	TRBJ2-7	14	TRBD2	TGTGCCAGCAGCGCCCGCGGGAGATACTACGAGCAGTACTTC	CASSARGRYYEQYF
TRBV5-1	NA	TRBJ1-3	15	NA	TGCGCCAGCAGCTTCACAGGGATTTCTGGAAACACCATATATTTT	CASSFTGISGNTIYF
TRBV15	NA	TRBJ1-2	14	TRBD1	TGTGCCACCAGCAGACGGACAGGGGAATATGGCTACACCTTC	CATSRRTGEYGYTF
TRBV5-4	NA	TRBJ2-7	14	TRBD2	TGTGCCAGCAACAGCGGGGGAGGGTCCTACGAGCAGTACTTC	CASNSGGGSYEQYF
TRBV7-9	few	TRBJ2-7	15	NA	TGTGCCAGCAGCTTGAGAGAGGGCTCGTACTACGAGCAGTACTTC	CASSLREGSYYEQYF
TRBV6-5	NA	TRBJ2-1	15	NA	TGTGCCAGCAGTTATAGGGCAGGGAATAACAATGAGCAGTTCTTC	CASSYRAGNNNEQFF
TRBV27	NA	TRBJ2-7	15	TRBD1	TGTGCCAGCAGTCTTAGTCGGACAGGGTTCTACGAGCAGTACTTC	CASSLSRTGFYEQYF
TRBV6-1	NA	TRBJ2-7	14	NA	TGTGCCAGCAGTGAAGCGCGGGGCTTCTACGAGCAGTACTTC	CASSEARGFYEQYF
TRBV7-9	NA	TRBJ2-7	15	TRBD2	TGTGCCAGCAGCGCCCCGGGACTAGGCCTATTCGAGCAGTACTTC	CASSAPGLGLFEQYF
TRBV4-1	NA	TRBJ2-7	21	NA	TGCGCCAGCAGCACAGGGCGGGAGTTTACTAGCGTCTCAAGAAGGGCCTACGAGCAGTACTTC	CASSTGREFTSVSRRAYEQYF
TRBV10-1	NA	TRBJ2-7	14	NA	TGCGCCAGCAGTGCAATAGGGCAGGGAGGCGAGCAGTACTTC	CASSAIGQGGEQYF
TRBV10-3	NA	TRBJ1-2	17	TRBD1	TGTGCCATCGGAACCGCGGCAGGGGGCAAAACTGACTATGGCTACACCTTC	CAIGTAAGGKTDYGYTF
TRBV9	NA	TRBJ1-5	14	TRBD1	TGTGCCAGCAGCCAAGGACAGGTCAATCAGCCCCAGCATTTT	CASSQGQVNQPQHF
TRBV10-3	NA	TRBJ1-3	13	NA	TGTGCCATCAAAGGAGGGGCGACGGACACCATATATTTT	CAIKGGATDTIYF
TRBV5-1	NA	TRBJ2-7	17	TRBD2	TGCGCCAGCAGCTTGACCCCGTCGGGGGGAATCTATGGCGAGCAGTACTTC	CASSLTPSGGIYGEQYF
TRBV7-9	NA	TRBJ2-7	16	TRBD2	TGTGCCAGCAGTGCCGGTGACGGGGGGAAATCCTACGAGCAGTACTTC	CASSAGDGGKSYEQYF
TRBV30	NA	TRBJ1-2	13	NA	TGTGCCTGGAGTTTTGGACAGAGTAATGGCTACACCTTC	CAWSFGQSNGYTF